The 16 T cell receptor beta chains listed next were all sequenced from one sample in a study of blood T cell repertoires in COVID-19. Using immunoSEQ multiplex PCR, the repertoire was profiled, and TCRdb retains in-frame clones only, with some absent. The sample lists 200,000 to 300,000 clones, just under 85% seen once, with approximately 10% in the top ten. Source material: peripheral blood. The receptor source for this set is a woman older than 75 with acute or convalescent COVID-19.

J is TRBJ1-2 and V is TRBV7-3; D gene uncertain. Germline V gives CDR1 SGHTA, CDR2 FQGTGA. The CDR3 sequence is 14 residues long. Between the trimmed V and J ends, which lost 0 bases and 4 bases, there was a span of 9 bases. The CDR3 DNA reads TGTGCCAGCAGCTTAACGGGCAGCTCCTATGGCTACACCTTC. The encoded protein is CASSLTGSSYGYTF.

The chain is built from TRBV28 and TRBJ1-4; 7 bases map to TRBD1. The CDR3 has 15 residues. From germline, CDR1 is MDHEN and CDR2 SYDVKM. The V segment lost 5 bases and the J segment 5 bases; nucleotides outside the gene matches: 8. The CDR3 protein is CASSPWTGRNEKLFF. CDR3 DNA sequence: TGTGCCAGCAGTCCCTGGACAGGACGCAATGAAAAACTGTTTTTT.

This rearrangement joins TRBV7-2 to TRBJ1-1; D is undetermined. Germline CDR1 is SGHTA and CDR2 is FQGNSA. Trimming removed 3 bases at V and 0 bases at J, with 8 bases between. The CDR3 sequence is 14 residues long. CDR3 loop: CASSFSRLNTEAFF. The CDR3 DNA reads as TGTGCCAGCAGCTTCTCCCGGTTGAACACTGAAGCTTTCTTT.

This chain uses TRBV11-2 with TRBJ1-1, with no clear D. Germline V lookup: CDR1 SGHAT, CDR2 FQNNGV. Trimming left V 2 bases short and J 5 bases short, with 12 bases between. The CDR3 is made up of 14 amino acids. The CDR3 loop reads CASSLIRGGTEAFF. The CDR3 DNA reads as TGTGCCAGCAGCTTAATACGGGGAGGGACTGAAGCTTTCTTT.

The chain combines TRBV2 with TRBJ1-5, with D possibly being TRBD1 (5 bases). The germline V gene encodes CDR1 SNHLY and CDR2 FYNNEI. The CDR3 totals 15 residues. With 1 base removed from V and 7 bases from J, the gap between germline ends came to 14 bases. The CDR3 sequence is CASSEDGGRRQPQHF. DNA for the CDR3: TGTGCCAGCAGTGAAGACGGGGGTCGGAGGCAGCCCCAGCATTTT.

The chain is built from TRBV6-5 and TRBJ1-5, with D possibly TRBD1 on 5 matching bases. The length of the CDR3 is 15 residues. The V end lost 7 bases, the J end lost 0 bases, and 13 bases lay between the germline ends. Germline V gene data show CDR1 as MNHEY and CDR2 as SVGAGI. CDR3 coding DNA: TGTGCCAGCACCGAGGACACTCATAGCAATCAGCCCCAGCATTTT. Encoded protein: CASTEDTHSNQPQHF.

The chain recombines TRBV5-6 with TRBJ2-5, with D perhaps matching TRBD1 (6 bases). The CDR3 contains 15 residues. Germline CDR1 and CDR2: SGHDT and YYEEEE. V lost 2 bases to trimming and J lost 7 bases, with 18 bases between them. The CDR3 region has the DNA TGTGCCAGCAGCTTCACGACAGGTGTAGCGTCGACCCAGTACTTC. Protein: CASSFTTGVASTQYF.

V is TRBV19 and J is TRBJ2-7; TRBD1 matches 9 bases. This CDR3 contains 16 residues. Germline values: CDR1 LNHDA, CDR2 SQIVND (reference sequence). The junction had 7 bases not matched to a gene; V was cut back by 0 bases and J by 4 bases. Here the CDR3 reads CASSIEDRGVPYEQYF. CDR3 in DNA: TGTGCCAGTAGTATAGAGGACAGGGGAGTCCCTTACGAGCAGTACTTC.

This chain links TRBV3-1 (or the pseudogene TRBV3-2) with TRBJ1-1; D is ambiguous. V lost 0 bases and J 8 bases, leaving 4 bases between the germline ends. Germline V gene lookup returns CDR1 LGHDT and CDR2 YNNKEL (reference sequence). The CDR3 is 11 residues long. The CDR3 sequence is CASSQETEAFF. In DNA, the CDR3 is TGTGCCAGCAGCCAAGAGACAGAAGCTTTCTTT.

This sequence joins TRBV29-1 and TRBJ2-3, with 7 bases matching TRBD2. The J segment lost 3 bases and the V segment lost 6 bases, leaving 15 bases of the junction unmatched. The CDR3 is 16 amino acids. Germline loops: CDR1 SQVTM, CDR2 ANQGSEA. The CDR3 nucleotides are TGCAGCGTCGACAACGTACGGGGGGAGGGGACAGATACGCAGTATTTT. Translating gives CSVDNVRGEGTDTQYF.

This chain uses TRBV7-9 with TRBJ2-2; TRBD1 is a possible D gene (6 bases). Germline CDR1 SEHNR, CDR2 FQNEAQ (reference sequence). The CDR3 runs 15 residues. Trimming cost V 1 base and J 5 bases, with 11 bases left between them. CDR3 nucleotides: TGTGCCAGCAGCTTAGGGAACAGGGTAACCGGGGAGCTGTTTTTT. It translates to CASSLGNRVTGELFF.

This clone was counted only a few times. The gene calls are TRBV11-3 and TRBJ2-3; maybe TRBD2 (6 bases). The germline V gene has CDR1 SGHNT and CDR2 YENEEA. V was trimmed by 5 bases and J by 9 bases, leaving 12 bases between them. This CDR3 comprises 12 residues. CDR3 loop: CASSPPGGTQYF. CDR3 nucleotides: TGTGCCAGCAGCCCCCCCGGGGGAACGCAGTATTTT.

This sequence joins TRBV13 and TRBJ2-7, with 9 nucleotides matching TRBD1. CDR1 PRHDT and CDR2 FYEKMQ come from the germline V gene (reference sequence). The CDR3 loop spans 16 amino acids. V lost 6 bases to trimming and J lost 3 bases; unmatched junction nucleotides: 12. DNA of the CDR3: TGTGCCAGCAGTCCCCGACGGGACAGGGACCACTACGAGCAGTACTTC. It encodes CASSPRRDRDHYEQYF.

This sequence joins TRBV12-3 or TRBV12-4 and TRBJ2-7, with D possibly matching TRBD2 (5 bases). The CDR3 spans 13 residues. V lost 5 bases to trimming and J lost 7 bases, with 15 bases between them. CDR3: CASSRSGLGEQYF. In DNA form, the CDR3 reads TGTGCCAGCAGTCGCTCGGGGTTAGGGGAGCAGTACTTC.

This clone showed up just a few times. The J gene is TRBJ2-1, the V gene TRBV2; 8 nucleotides match TRBD2. V trimming: 5 bases; J trimming: 6 bases; junction bases outside the gene matches: 9. Germline-derived CDR1 and CDR2 are SNHLY and FYNNEI. CDR3 length equals 15 residues. The DNA for the CDR3 is TGTGCCAGCAGTTACGCGGGGGGCTCGGGCAATGAGCAGTTCTTC. Translated, it gives CASSYAGGSGNEQFF.

This sequence joins TRBV28 and TRBJ1-2; no firm D call. Trimming stripped 10 bases from V and 0 bases from J, with 9 bases between. The CDR3 consists of 12 residues. CDR1 is MDHEN and CDR2 is SYDVKM in the germline V gene. DNA for the CDR3: TGTGCCACCCACGGTTCTAACTATGGCTACACCTTC. Translated, it gives CATHGSNYGYTF.